This TCR beta chain is from a study of T-cell memory formation after mild COVID-19. The CDR3 loop spans 14 amino acids. V was cut by 6 bases and J by 7 bases, with 18 bases left in between. CDR1 is MDHEN and CDR2 is SYDVKM in the germline V gene. Whole-study findings and limits: Pre-infection memory harbored some responding clones, suggesting cross-reactive memory joined. A second wave of clones peaked on day 37, and their SARS-CoV-2 specificity went unconfirmed. Clones shrinking from day 15 to 85 showed even CD4/CD8 mixes; later expanders tilted CD4+.

With regard to this clonotype: Its antigen is not known.

TCRdb re-analysed the 5' RACE reads in MiXCR, keeping a single row per CDR3 protein. The table records a few hundred thousand distinct CDR3 sequences, around a fifth of them present only once. This sequence originates from a man between 18 and 29 years old who had mild COVID-19 (a few samples of this study predate the infection). Cell type and time point are not known. The rearrangement links TRBV28 to TRBJ2-5; D could derive from TRBD1 or TRBD2 (5 bases each). The sample was PBMCs or a T cell subset sorted from them (not recorded which). CDR3 nucleotides: TGTGCCAGCAGACCCGGGACCGCCAAAGGGACCCAGTACTTC. Its protein product is CASRPGTAKGTQYF.